The T cell receptor (beta chain) described here comes from a study of T cell responses to AZD1222 COVID-19 vaccine. Findings and limits, study-wide: Only 5 or 6 people who got AZD1222 tested seropositive at baseline.

Some clones are missing from TCRdb's copy, which holds only in-frame ones; the method was immunoSEQ multiplex PCR. The table shows more than 50,000 clones, with about four fifths occurring only once. Germline V gene lookup returns CDR1 SNHLY and CDR2 FYNNEI. CDR3 length: 17 amino acids. Trimming cost V 7 bases and J 1 base, with 21 bases left between them. In the case of this clone: Its antigen is unidentified.

This specimen consisted of peripheral blood, obtained on day 0 of MenACWY control vaccination. This TCR was recovered from an adult in good health. This chain uses TRBV2 with TRBJ2-3, with D perhaps TRBD1 (8 bases). CDR3: CASTFLGQGGGTDTQYF. Written as DNA, the CDR3 is TGTGCCAGCACTTTCCTAGGACAGGGAGGGGGCACAGATACGCAGTATTTT.